Below are 12 T cell receptor beta chains sequenced from a single sample in a study of OX40 agonist ivuxolimab in advanced cancers. Profiled with immunoSEQ multiplex PCR; TCRdb holds only in-frame clones, not every one. The data contain fewer than 55,000 clones, around nine tenths of them seen just once; the ten biggest clones take up about a tenth. The specimen was CD4+ or CD8+ T cells sorted from blood, collected in a trial of the OX40 agonist ivuxolimab. The receptors here all came from an adult with an advanced solid tumor such as melanoma, head and neck, liver or kidney cancer.

This clone was found a few times. The chain couples TRBV7-9 to TRBJ2-7; D call uncertain. Trimming stripped 5 bases from V and 2 bases from J, with 10 bases between. The CDR3 spans 13 residues. CDR1 is SEHNR and CDR2 is FQNEAQ in the germline V gene (reference sequence). The CDR3: CASSQLVAYEQYF. The CDR3 region has the DNA TGTGCCAGCAGCCAATTGGTAGCCTACGAGCAGTACTTC. The full variable domain, with the rest looked up from reference TRBV7-9 and TRBJ2-7, is DTGVSQNPRHKITKRGQNVTFRCDPISEHNRLYWYRQTLGQGPEFLTYFQNEAQLEKSRLLSDRFSAERPKGSFSTLEIQRTEQGDSAMYLCASSQLVAYEQYFGPGTRLTVT.

The V and J genes are TRBV5-6 and TRBJ2-7, with D possibly called TRBD1 or TRBD2 (5 bases each). The V gene's germline CDR1 is SGHDT and CDR2 YYEEEE. V lost 0 bases to trimming and J lost 4 bases, with 14 bases between them. The length of the CDR3 is 15 residues. CDR3 sequence: CASSLAGADKYEQYF. In DNA form, the CDR3 reads TGTGCCAGCAGCTTGGCCGGGGCAGACAAATACGAGCAGTACTTC.

The V call is TRBV30, the J call TRBJ1-2, with 7 positions matching TRBD1. CDR3 length equals 13 residues. After removal of 3 bases from V and 7 bases from J, the junction contained 8 bases not matched to a gene. The germline CDR1 and CDR2 sequences are GTSNPN and SVGIG (reference sequence). The CDR3 spells CAWSFRGESGYTF. CDR3 DNA: TGTGCCTGGAGCTTCAGGGGGGAGAGTGGCTACACCTTC.

This clone occurred once. The chain couples TRBV9 to TRBJ2-3; the match to TRBD1 covers 8 bases. Germline CDR1 and CDR2: SGDLS and YYNGEE. Trimming at V came to 2 bases and at J to 5 bases, leaving 4 bases not matched to a gene. The CDR3 spans 14 residues. The CDR3 region is CASSVEGTGDTQYF. The CDR3 coding sequence is TGTGCCAGCAGCGTTGAGGGGACAGGAGATACGCAGTATTTT.

This clone appeared a few times. This sequence joins TRBV18 and TRBJ1-5; D is possibly TRBD1 (6 bases). Germline CDR1 and CDR2: KGHSH and LQKENI. The CDR3 contains 18 residues. V was shortened by 4 bases and J by 0 bases, with 19 bases between the two germline ends. The CDR3 coding sequence is TGTGCCAGCTCACAGGACCCCTGGACAGCCGATAGCAATCAGCCCCAGCATTTT. It codes for CASSQDPWTADSNQPQHF.

The chain uses TRBV2 and TRBJ1-2; a possible D gene is TRBD1 (6 bases). The CDR3 extends over 14 amino acids. The V gene lost 3 bases and the J gene lost 4 bases, with 12 bases spanning the gap. Germline V CDR1 and CDR2: SNHLY, FYNNEI. The CDR3 sequence is CASSEMSQGYGYTF. The CDR3 nucleotides read TGTGCCAGCAGTGAGATGTCACAGGGCTATGGCTACACCTTC.

This chain links TRBV11-2 with TRBJ2-1; TRBD1 might be the D (6 bases). The CDR3 covers 13 residues. V gave up 2 bases and J gave up 8 bases, with 10 bases separating them. Germline V gene sequence: CDR1 SGHAT, CDR2 FQNNGV. The CDR3 nucleotides read TGTGCCAGCAGCTTATCAGGGGTAGATGAGCAGTTCTTC. This sequence encodes CASSLSGVDEQFF.

The rearrangement links TRBV5-6 to TRBJ2-5, with D maybe TRBD1 (6 bases). The germline CDR1 and CDR2 sequences are SGHDT and YYEEEE. Trimming removed 4 bases from V and 0 bases from J, with 13 bases in between. The CDR3 runs to 15 residues. CDR3 amino acids: CASSTPRDNQETQYF. The CDR3 nucleotides are TGTGCCAGCAGCACTCCTCGGGACAACCAAGAGACCCAGTACTTC.

The sample holds a few counts of this clone. The rearrangement links TRBV7-9 to TRBJ2-7; a possible D gene is TRBD1 (5 bases). This CDR3 is built from 13 residues. Trimming stripped 5 bases from V and 5 bases from J, with 13 bases between. From germline, CDR1 is SEHNR and CDR2 FQNEAQ (reference sequence). DNA for the CDR3: TGTGCCAGCAGCGCCGACAGCCCTCACGAGCAGTACTTC. It yields the protein CASSADSPHEQYF. The complete variable domain, with remaining parts taken from reference TRBV7-9 and TRBJ2-7, reads DTGVSQNPRHKITKRGQNVTFRCDPISEHNRLYWYRQTLGQGPEFLTYFQNEAQLEKSRLLSDRFSAERPKGSFSTLEIQRTEQGDSAMYLCASSADSPHEQYFGPGTRLTVT.

The rearrangement joins TRBV6-5 to TRBJ1-1, with D possibly being TRBD1 (6 bases). The germline V and J ends were trimmed by 6 bases and 1 base, with 12 bases remaining between them. The germline CDR1 and CDR2 sequences are MNHEY and SVGAGI. CDR3 size: 14 residues. CDR3 coding DNA: TGTGCCAGCAGCCCGGGGGGCACGAACACTGAAGCTTTCTTT. Amino acids: CASSPGGTNTEAFF.

The V gene is TRBV6-1, the J gene TRBJ2-7; D might be TRBD1 (5 bases). CDR3 length equals 14 residues. Germline V CDR1 and CDR2: MNHNS, SASEGT. With 8 bases removed from V and 2 bases from J, the gap between germline ends came to 16 bases. The CDR3 DNA reads TGTGCCAGCGTATTTGGGGCGGAGACCTACGAGCAGTACTTC. This codes for CASVFGAETYEQYF.

This chain connects TRBV28 to TRBJ2-1; 13 bases agree with TRBD2. Per germline, CDR1 MDHEN and CDR2 SYDVKM. Trimming removed 8 bases from V and 5 bases from J; junction bases left unmatched: 3. The CDR3 consists of 14 residues. The CDR3, as DNA: TGTGCCAGCTTGGGACTAGCGGGAAACAATGAGCAGTTCTTC. Translated: CASLGLAGNNEQFF.